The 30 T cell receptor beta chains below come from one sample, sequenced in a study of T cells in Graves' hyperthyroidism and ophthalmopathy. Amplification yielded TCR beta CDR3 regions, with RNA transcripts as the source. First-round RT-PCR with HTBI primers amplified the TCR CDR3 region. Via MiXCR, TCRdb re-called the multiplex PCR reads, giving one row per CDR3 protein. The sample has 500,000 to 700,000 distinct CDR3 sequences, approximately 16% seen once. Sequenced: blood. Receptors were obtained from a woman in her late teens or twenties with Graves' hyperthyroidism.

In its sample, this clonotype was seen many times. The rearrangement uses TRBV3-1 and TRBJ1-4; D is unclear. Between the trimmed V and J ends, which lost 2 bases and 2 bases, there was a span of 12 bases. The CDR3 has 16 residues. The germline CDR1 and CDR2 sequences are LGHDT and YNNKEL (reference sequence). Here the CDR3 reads CASSQMTGWTNEKLFF. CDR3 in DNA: TGTGCCAGCAGCCAAATGACCGGATGGACTAATGAAAAACTGTTTTTT.

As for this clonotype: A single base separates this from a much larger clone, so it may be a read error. The CDR3: CASSLGKAANYVYTF. The CDR3 nucleotides read TGTGCCAGCAGCCTTGGGAAGGCTGCCAACTATGTCTACACCTTC. This sequence joins TRBV5-4 and TRBJ1-2; no firm D call. CDR3 size: 15 residues. Germline V lookup: CDR1 SGHNT, CDR2 YYREEE (reference sequence).

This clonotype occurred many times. The CDR3: CSARAASRDDYGYTF. DNA of the CDR3: TGCAGTGCTAGAGCCGCTAGCAGGGATGACTATGGCTACACCTTC. J is TRBJ1-2 and V is TRBV20-1; tentative D call: TRBD1 (5 bases). The CDR3 covers 15 residues. Trimming took off 1 base at V and 3 bases at J, with 15 bases between the two ends. Germline CDR1 DFQATT, CDR2 SNEGSKA (reference sequence).

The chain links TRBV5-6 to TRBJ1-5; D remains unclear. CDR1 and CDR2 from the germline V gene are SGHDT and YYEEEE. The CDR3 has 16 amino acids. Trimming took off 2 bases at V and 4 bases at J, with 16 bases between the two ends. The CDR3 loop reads CASSLGRRVGNQPQHF. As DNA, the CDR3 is TGTGCCAGCAGCTTAGGACGGAGGGTAGGGAATCAGCCCCAGCATTTT.

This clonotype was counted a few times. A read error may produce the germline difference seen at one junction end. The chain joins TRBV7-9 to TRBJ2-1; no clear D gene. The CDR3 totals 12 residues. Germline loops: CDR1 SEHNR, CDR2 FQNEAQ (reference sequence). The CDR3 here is CASSFRVGEQFF. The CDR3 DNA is TGTGCCAGTAGCTTCAGAGTCGGCGAGCAGTTCTTC. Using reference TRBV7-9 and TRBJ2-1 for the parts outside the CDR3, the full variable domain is DTGVSQNPRHKITKRGQNVTFRCDPISEHNRLYWYRQTLGQGPEFLTYFQNEAQLEKSRLLSDRFSAERPKGSFSTLEIQRTEQGDSAMYLCASSFRVGEQFFGPGTRLTVL.

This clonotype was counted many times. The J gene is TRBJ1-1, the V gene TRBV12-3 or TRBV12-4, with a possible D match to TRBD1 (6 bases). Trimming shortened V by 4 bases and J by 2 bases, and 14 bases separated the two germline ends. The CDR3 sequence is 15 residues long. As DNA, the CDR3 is TGTGCCAGCAGTTGGGGGACCGGGGGCAACACTGAAGCTTTCTTT. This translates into CASSWGTGGNTEAFF.

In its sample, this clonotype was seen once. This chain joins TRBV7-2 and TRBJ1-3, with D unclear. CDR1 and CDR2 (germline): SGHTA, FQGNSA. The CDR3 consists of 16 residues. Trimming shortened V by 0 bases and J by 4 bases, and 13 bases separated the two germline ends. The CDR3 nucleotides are TGTGCCAGCAGCTTAGCACTATCATTTACAGGAAACACCATATATTTT. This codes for CASSLALSFTGNTIYF.

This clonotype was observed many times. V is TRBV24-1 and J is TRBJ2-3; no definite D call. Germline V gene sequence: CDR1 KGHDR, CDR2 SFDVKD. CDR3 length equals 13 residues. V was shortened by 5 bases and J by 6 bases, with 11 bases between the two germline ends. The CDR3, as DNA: TGTGCCACCAGTGCTCGCGACTCGGATACGCAGTATTTT. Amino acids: CATSARDSDTQYF.

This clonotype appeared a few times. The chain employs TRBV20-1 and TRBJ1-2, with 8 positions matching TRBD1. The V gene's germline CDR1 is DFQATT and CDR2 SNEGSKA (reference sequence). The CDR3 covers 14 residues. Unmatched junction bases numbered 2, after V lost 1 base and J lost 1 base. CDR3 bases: TGCAGTGCTAGAGGTGACAGGGGTAACTATGGCTACACCTTC. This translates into CSARGDRGNYGYTF.

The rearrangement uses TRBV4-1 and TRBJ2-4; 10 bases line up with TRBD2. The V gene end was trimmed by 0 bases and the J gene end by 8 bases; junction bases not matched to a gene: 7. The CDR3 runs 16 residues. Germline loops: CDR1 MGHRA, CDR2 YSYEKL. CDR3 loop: CASSQDPSGSFYIQYF. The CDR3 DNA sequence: TGCGCCAGCAGCCAAGACCCTAGCGGGAGCTTTTACATTCAGTACTTC.

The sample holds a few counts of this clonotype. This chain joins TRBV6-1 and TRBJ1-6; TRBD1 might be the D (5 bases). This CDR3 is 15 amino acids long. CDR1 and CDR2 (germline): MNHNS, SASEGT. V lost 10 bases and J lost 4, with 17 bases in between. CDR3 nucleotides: TGTGCCACCTCCTTCCGACAGTCGTATAATTCACCCCTCCACTTT. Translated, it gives CATSFRQSYNSPLHF.

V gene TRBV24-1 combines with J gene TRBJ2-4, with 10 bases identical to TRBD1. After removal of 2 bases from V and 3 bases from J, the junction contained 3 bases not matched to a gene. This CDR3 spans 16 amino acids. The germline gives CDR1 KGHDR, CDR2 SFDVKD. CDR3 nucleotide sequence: TGTGCCACCAGTGATTCGGGGACAGGGGACAAAAACATTCAGTACTTC. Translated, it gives CATSDSGTGDKNIQYF.

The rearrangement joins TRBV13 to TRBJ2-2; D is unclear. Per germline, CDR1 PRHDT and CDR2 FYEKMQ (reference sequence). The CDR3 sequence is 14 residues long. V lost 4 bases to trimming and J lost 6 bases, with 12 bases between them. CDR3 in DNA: TGTGCCAGCAGCTACCGTGGGGTATCCGGGGAGCTGTTTTTT. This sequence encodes CASSYRGVSGELFF.

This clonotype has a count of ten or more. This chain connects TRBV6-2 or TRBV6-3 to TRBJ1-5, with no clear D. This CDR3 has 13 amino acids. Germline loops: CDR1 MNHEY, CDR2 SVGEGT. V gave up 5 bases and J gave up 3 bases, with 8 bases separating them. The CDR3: CASSKADNQPQHF. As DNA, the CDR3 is TGTGCCAGCAGTAAGGCAGACAATCAGCCCCAGCATTTT.

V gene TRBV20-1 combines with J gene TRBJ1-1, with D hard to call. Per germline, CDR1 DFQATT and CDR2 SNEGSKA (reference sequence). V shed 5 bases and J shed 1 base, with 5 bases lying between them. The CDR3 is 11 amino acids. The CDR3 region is CSAEENTEAFF. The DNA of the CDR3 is TGCAGTGCTGAAGAGAACACTGAAGCTTTCTTT.

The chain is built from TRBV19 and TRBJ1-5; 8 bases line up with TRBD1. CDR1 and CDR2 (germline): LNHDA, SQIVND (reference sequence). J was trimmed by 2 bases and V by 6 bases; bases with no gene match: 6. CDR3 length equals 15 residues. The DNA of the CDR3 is TGTGCCAGTAGAACGAAGGACAGGGGCAATCAGCCCCAGCATTTT. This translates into CASRTKDRGNQPQHF.

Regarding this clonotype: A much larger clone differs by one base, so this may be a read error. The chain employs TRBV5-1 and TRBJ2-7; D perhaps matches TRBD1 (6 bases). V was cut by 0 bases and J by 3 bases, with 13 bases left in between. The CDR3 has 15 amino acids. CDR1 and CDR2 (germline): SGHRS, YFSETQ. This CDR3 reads CASSLVTGLYYEQYF. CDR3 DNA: TGCGCCAGCAGCTTGGTTACAGGGCTCTACTACGAGCAGTACTTC.

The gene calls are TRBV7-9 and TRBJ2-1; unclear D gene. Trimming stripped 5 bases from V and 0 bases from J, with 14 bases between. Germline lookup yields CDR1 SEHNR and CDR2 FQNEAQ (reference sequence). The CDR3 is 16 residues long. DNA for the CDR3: TGTGCCAGCAGCCCGCGGATCCGGAGCTCCTACAATGAGCAGTTCTTC. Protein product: CASSPRIRSSYNEQFF. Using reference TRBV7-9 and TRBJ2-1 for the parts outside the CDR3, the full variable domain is DTGVSQNPRHKITKRGQNVTFRCDPISEHNRLYWYRQTLGQGPEFLTYFQNEAQLEKSRLLSDRFSAERPKGSFSTLEIQRTEQGDSAMYLCASSPRIRSSYNEQFFGPGTRLTVL.

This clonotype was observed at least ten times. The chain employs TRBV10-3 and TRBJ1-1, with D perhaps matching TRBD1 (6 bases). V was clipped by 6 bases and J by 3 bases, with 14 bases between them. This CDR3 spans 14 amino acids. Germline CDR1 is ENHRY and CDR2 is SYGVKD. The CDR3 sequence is CAIRRTEGDTEAFF. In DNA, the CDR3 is TGTGCCATCAGGAGAACGGAGGGGGACACTGAAGCTTTCTTT.

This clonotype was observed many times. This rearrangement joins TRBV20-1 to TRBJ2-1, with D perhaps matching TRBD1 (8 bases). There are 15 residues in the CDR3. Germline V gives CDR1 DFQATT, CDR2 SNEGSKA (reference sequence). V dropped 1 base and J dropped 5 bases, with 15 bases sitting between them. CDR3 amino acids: CSARGAGQVDNEQFF. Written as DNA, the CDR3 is TGCAGTGCTAGAGGAGCGGGACAGGTCGACAATGAGCAGTTCTTC.

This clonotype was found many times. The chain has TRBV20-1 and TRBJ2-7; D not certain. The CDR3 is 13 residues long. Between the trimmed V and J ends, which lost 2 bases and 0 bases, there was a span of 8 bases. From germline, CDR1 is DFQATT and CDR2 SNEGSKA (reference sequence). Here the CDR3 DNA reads TGCAGTGCTAGATATCGGAGCTCCTACGAGCAGTACTTC. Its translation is CSARYRSSYEQYF.

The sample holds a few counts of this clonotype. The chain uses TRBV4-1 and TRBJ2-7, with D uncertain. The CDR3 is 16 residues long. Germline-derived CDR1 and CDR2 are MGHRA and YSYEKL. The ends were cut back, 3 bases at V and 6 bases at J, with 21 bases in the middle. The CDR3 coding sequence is TGCGCCAGCAGCCACGCCACCAACCCCGCCATGAGCGAGCAGTACTTC. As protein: CASSHATNPAMSEQYF.

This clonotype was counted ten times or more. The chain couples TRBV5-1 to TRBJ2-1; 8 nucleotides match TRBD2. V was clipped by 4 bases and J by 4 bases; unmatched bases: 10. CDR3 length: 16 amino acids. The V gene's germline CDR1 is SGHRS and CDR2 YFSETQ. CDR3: CASSRPGTRDYNEQFF. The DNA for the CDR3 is TGCGCCAGCAGCCGACCCGGGACTAGGGATTACAATGAGCAGTTCTTC. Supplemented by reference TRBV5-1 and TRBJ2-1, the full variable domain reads KAGVTQTPRYLIKTRGQQVTLSCSPISGHRSVSWYQQTPGQGLQFLFEYFSETQRNKGNFPGRFSGRQFSNSRSEMNVSTLELGDSALYLCASSRPGTRDYNEQFFGPGTRLTVL.

CDR3 residues: CASSHRGTGAEAFF. In DNA form, the CDR3 reads TGTGCCAGCAGCCACCGAGGGACAGGGGCCGAAGCTTTCTTT. This chain connects TRBV3-1 to TRBJ1-1; TRBD1 aligns across 10 bases. With V trimmed by 3 bases and J by 8 bases, 6 bases remained unmatched. Germline CDR1 and CDR2: LGHDT and YNNKEL (reference sequence). The CDR3 consists of 14 residues.

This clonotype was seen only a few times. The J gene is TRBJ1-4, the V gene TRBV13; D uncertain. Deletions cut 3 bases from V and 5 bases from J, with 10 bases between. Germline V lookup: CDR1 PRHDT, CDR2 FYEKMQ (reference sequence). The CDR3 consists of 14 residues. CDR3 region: CASSFRTRNEKLFF. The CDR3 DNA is TGTGCCAGCAGCTTCAGGACCAGGAATGAAAAACTGTTTTTT.

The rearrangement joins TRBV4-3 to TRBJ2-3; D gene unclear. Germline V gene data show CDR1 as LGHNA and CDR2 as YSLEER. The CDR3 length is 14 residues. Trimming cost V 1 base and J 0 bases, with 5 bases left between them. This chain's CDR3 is CASSQVASTDTQYF. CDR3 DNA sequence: TGCGCCAGCAGCCAAGTTGCCAGCACAGATACGCAGTATTTT.

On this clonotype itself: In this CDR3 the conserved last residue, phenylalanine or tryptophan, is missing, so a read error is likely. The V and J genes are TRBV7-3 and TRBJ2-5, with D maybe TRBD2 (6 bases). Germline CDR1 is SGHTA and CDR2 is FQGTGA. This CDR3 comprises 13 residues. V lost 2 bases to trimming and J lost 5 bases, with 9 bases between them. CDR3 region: CASSLAGSETQYL. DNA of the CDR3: TGTGCCAGCAGCTTAGCGGGGAGCGAGACCCAGTACCTC.

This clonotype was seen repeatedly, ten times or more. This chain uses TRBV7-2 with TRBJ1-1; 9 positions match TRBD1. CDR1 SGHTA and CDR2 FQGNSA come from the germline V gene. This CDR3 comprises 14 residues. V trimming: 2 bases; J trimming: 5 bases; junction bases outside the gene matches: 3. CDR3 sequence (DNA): TGTGCCAGCAGCTTATGGACAGGGGAGACTGAAGCTTTCTTT. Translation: CASSLWTGETEAFF. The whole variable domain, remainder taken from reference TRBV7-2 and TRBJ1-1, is GAGVSQSPSNKVTEKGKDVELRCDPISGHTALYWYRQSLGQGLEFLIYFQGNSAPDKSGLPSDRFSAERTGGSVSTLTIQRTQQEDSAVYLCASSLWTGETEAFFGQGTRLTVV.

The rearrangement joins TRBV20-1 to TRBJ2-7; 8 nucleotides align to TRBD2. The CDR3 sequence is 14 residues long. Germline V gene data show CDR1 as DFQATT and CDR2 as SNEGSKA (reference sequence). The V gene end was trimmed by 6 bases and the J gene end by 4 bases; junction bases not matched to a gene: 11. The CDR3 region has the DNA TGCAGTGCCACCCCCCCGGGGGGGACTTACGAGCAGTACTTC. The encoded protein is CSATPPGGTYEQYF.

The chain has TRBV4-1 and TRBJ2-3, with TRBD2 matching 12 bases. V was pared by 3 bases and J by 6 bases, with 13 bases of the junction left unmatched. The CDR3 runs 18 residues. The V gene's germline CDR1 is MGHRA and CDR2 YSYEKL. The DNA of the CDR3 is TGCGCCAGCAGCCATTCGACCGGGACTAGCGGGCAGAGGGATACGCAGTATTTT. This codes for CASSHSTGTSGQRDTQYF.